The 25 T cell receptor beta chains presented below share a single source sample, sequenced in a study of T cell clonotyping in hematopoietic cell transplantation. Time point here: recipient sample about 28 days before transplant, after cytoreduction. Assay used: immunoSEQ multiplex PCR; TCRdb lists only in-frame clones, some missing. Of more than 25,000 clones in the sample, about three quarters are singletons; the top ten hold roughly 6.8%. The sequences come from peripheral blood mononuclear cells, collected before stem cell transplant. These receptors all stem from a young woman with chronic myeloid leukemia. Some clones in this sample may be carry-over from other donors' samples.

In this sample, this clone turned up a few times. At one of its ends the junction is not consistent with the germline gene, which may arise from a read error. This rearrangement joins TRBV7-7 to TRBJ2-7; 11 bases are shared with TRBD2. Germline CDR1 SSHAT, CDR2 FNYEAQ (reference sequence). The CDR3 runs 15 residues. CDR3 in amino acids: CASSDSSGGSYEQYF. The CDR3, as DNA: TGTGCTAGCAGCGACTCTAGCGGGGGGTCCTACGAGCAGTACTTC.

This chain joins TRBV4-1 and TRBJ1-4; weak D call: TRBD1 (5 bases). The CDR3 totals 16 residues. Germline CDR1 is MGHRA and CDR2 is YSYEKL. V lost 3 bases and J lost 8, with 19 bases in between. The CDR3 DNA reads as TGCGCCAGCAGCCAGCAAACGGGGGAGGGAGGAGAAAAACTGTTTTTT. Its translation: CASSQQTGEGGEKLFF.

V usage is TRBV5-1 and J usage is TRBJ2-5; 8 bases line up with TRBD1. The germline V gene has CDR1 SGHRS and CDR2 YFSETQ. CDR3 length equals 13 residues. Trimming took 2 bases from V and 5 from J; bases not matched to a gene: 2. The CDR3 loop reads CASSFGQGETQYF. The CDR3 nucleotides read TGCGCCAGCAGCTTCGGACAGGGTGAGACCCAGTACTTC.

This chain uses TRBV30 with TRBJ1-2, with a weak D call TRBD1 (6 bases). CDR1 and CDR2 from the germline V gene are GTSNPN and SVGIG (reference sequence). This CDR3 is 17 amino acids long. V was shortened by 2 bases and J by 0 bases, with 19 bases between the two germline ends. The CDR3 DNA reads TGTGCCTGGAGTCTATTCGGACAGTCGGCGACTAACTATGGCTACACCTTC. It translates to CAWSLFGQSATNYGYTF.

CDR3 region: CASSSQGGIVYEQYF. The CDR3 DNA is TGTGCCAGCAGTTCGCAGGGGGGGATCGTCTACGAGCAGTACTTC. The V gene is TRBV27, the J gene TRBJ2-7; perhaps D is TRBD1 or TRBD2 (7 bases each). This CDR3 is built from 15 residues. V was shortened by 4 bases and J by 3 bases, with 16 bases between the two germline ends. In germline, CDR1 is MNHEY, CDR2 SMNVEV (reference sequence).

CDR3 nucleotides: TGTGCCAGCAGCTTCGAGGGGGATAATTCACCCCTCCACTTT. Translating it yields CASSFEGDNSPLHF. V is TRBV5-4 and J is TRBJ1-6; tentative D call: TRBD1 (6 bases). This CDR3 has 14 amino acids. In germline, CDR1 is SGHNT, CDR2 YYREEE (reference sequence). Trimming left V 2 bases short and J 5 bases short, with 8 bases between.

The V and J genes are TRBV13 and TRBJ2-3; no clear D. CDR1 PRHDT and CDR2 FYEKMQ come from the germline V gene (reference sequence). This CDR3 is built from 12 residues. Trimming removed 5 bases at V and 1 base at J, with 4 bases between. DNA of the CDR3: TGTGCCAGCAGCACCCGCACAGATACGCAGTATTTT. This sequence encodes CASSTRTDTQYF.

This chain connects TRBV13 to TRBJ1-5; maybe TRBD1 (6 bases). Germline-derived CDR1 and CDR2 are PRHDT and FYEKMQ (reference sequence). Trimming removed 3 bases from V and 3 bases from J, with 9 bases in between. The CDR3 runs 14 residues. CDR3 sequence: CASSLGQVNQPQHF. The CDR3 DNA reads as TGTGCCAGCAGCTTGGGACAAGTCAATCAGCCCCAGCATTTT.

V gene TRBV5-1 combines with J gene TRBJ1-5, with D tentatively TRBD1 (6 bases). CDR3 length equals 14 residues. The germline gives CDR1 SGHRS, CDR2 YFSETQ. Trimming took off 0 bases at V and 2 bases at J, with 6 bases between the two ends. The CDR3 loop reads CASSLAGGNQPQHF. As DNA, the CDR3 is TGCGCCAGCAGCTTGGCAGGGGGCAATCAGCCCCAGCATTTT.

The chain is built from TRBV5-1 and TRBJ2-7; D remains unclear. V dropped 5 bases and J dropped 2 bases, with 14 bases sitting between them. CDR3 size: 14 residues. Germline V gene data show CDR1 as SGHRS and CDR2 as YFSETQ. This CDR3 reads CASRIATKPYEQYF. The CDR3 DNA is TGCGCCAGCAGAATCGCTACAAAACCCTACGAGCAGTACTTC.

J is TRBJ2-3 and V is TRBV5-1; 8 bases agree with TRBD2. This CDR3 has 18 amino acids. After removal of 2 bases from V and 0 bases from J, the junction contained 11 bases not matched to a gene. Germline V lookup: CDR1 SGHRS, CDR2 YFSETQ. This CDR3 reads CASSFAPGTSRSTDTQYF. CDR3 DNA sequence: TGCGCCAGCAGCTTCGCCCCCGGGACTAGTAGAAGCACAGATACGCAGTATTTT.

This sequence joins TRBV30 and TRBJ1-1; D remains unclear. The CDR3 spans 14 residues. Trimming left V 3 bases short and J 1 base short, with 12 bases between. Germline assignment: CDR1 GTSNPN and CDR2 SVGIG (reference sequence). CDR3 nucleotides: TGTGCCTGGAGGGGGTCCGGATGGAACACTGAAGCTTTCTTT. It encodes CAWRGSGWNTEAFF.

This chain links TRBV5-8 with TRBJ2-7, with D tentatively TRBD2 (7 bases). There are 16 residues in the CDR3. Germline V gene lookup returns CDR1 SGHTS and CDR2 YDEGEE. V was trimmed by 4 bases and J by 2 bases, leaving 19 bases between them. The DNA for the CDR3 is TGTGCCAGCAGCCTCAGGGGCGCGGGGGCCACCTACGAGCAGTACTTC. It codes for CASSLRGAGATYEQYF.

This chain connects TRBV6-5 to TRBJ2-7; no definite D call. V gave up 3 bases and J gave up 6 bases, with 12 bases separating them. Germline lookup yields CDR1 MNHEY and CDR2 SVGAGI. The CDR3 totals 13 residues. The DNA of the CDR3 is TGTGCCAGCAGTTATAACAGTTTGGGCGAGCAGTACTTC. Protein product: CASSYNSLGEQYF.

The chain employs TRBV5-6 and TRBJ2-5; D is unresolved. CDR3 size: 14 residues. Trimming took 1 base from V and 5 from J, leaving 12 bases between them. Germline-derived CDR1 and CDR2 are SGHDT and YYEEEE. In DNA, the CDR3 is TGTGCCAGCAGCTTGCCCCGAGGCATGGAGACCCAGTACTTC. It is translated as CASSLPRGMETQYF.

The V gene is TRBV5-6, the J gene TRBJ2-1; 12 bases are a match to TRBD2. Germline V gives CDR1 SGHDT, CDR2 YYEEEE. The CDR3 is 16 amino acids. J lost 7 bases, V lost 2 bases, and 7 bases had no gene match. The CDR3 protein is CASSFLGLAGINEQFF. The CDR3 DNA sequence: TGTGCCAGCAGCTTCCTGGGACTAGCGGGCATAAATGAGCAGTTCTTC.

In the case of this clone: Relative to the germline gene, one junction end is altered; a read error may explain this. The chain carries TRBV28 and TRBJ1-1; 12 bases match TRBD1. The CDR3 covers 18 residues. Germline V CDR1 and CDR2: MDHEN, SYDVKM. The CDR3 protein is CASRLSSGQGAMKSEAFF. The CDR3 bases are TGTGCCAGCCGTTTATCTTCGGGACAGGGGGCGATGAAGTCTGAAGCTTTCTTT.

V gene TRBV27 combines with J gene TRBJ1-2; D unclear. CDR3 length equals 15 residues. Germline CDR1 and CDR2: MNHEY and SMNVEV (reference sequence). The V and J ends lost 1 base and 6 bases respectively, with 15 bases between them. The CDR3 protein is CASSLFPGRLNGYTF. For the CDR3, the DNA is TGTGCCAGCAGTTTATTTCCTGGACGTTTGAATGGCTACACCTTC.

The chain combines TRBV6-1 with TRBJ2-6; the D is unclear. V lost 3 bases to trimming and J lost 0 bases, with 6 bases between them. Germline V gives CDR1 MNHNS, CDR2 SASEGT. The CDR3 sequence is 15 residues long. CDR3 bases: TGTGCCAGCAGTGATTGGAGCTCTGGGGCCAACGTCCTGACTTTC. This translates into CASSDWSSGANVLTF.

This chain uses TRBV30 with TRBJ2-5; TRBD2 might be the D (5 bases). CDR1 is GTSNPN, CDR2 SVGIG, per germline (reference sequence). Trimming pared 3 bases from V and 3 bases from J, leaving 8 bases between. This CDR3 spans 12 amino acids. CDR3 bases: TGTGCCTGGAGGAGGGATAAAGAGACCCAGTACTTC. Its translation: CAWRRDKETQYF.

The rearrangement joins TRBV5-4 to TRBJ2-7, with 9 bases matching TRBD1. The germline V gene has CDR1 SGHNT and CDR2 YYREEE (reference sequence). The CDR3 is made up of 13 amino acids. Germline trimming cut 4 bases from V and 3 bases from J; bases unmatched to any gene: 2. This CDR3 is CASSRGQGYEQYF. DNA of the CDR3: TGTGCCAGCAGCCGGGGACAGGGCTACGAGCAGTACTTC.

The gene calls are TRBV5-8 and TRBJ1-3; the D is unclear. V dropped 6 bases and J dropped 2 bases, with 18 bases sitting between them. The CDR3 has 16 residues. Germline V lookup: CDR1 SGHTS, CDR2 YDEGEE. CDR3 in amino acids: CASNTPYGEPGNTIYF. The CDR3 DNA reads TGTGCCAGCAACACCCCTTATGGTGAACCTGGAAACACCATATATTTT.

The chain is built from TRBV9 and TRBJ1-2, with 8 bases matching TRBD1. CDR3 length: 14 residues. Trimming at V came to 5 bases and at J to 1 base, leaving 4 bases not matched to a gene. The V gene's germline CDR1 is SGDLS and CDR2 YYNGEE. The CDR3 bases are TGTGCCAGCAGAGCCGACAGGGGTAACTATGGCTACACCTTC. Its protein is CASRADRGNYGYTF.

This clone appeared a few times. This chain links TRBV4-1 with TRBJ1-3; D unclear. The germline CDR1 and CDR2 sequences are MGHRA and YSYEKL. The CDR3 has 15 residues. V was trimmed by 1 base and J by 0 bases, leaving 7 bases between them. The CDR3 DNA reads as TGCGCCAGCAGCCAAGGACAAGACTCTGGAAACACCATATATTTT. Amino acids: CASSQGQDSGNTIYF.

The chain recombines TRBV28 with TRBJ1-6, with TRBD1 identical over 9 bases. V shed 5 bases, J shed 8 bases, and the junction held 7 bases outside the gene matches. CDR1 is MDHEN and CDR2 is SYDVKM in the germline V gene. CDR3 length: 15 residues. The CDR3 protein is CASSRTGQGYSPLHF. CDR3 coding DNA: TGTGCCAGCAGTCGGACGGGACAGGGATATTCACCCCTCCACTTT. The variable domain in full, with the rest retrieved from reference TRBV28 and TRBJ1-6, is DVKVTQSSRYLVKRTGEKVFLECVQDMDHENMFWYRQDPGLGLRLIYFSYDVKMKEKGDIPEGYSVSREKKERFSLILESASTNQTSMYLCASSRTGQGYSPLHFGNGTRLTVT.